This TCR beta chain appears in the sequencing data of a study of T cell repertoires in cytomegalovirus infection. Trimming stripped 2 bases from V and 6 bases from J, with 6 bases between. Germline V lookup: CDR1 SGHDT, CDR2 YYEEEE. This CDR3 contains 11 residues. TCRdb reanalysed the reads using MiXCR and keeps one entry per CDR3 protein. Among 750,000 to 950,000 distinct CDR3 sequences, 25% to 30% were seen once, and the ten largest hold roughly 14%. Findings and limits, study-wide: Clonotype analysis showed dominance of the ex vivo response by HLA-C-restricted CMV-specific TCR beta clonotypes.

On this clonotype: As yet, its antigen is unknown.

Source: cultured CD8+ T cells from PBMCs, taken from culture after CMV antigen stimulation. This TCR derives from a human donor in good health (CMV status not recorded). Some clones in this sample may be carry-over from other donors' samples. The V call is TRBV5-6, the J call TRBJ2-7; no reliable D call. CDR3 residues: CASSFRFEQYF. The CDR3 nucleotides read TGTGCCAGCAGCTTCCGTTTCGAGCAGTACTTC.